The rows below give T cell receptor beta chains drawn from one sample of a study of long-term antiretroviral therapy in people with HIV. Assay used: immunoSEQ multiplex PCR; TCRdb lists only in-frame clones, some missing. This sample has around 30,000 clones, with over 80% found just once. The input for sequencing was unsorted PBMCs, taken 0.4 years after starting antiretroviral therapy. The source of these receptors is a young man with HIV. Both conserved end residues are part of each CDR3. The order of the fields is V gene, D gene, clone size, J gene, CDR3 DNA, CDR3 protein. D genes are given only for firm matches. Not every row has a clone size; where given, it reads once, few, many or a size class.

>TRBV7-9|NA|NA|TRBJ1-1
TGTGCCAGCAGCTTACACCCGGACCGCCCGGTAGACACTGAAGCTTTCTTT
CASSLHPDRPVDTEAFF
>TRBV9|NA|NA|TRBJ2-3
TGTGCCAGCAGCGTAGCCGGGCCAAGGAACGCGGATACGCAGTATTTT
CASSVAGPRNADTQYF
>TRBV27|NA|NA|TRBJ1-1
TGTGCCAGCAGTTTATCAGGCAGGGTTCGCACTGAAGCTTTCTTT
CASSLSGRVRTEAFF
>TRBV11-2|NA|NA|TRBJ2-1
TGTGCCAGCAAGCCAGGCAGGACCTCCTACAATGAGCAGTTCTTC
CASKPGRTSYNEQFF
>TRBV19|NA|NA|TRBJ1-2
TGTGCCAGTAGTATAGACAGCTATAACTATGGCTACACCTTC
CASSIDSYNYGYTF
>TRBV29-1|TRBD2|NA|TRBJ2-2
TGCAGCGTTGTCCTAGCGGGAGGGCGTAACACCGGGGAGCTGTTTTTT
CSVVLAGGRNTGELFF
>TRBV15|TRBD1|NA|TRBJ1-1
TGTGCCACCAGGAAGGACAGGGGGAACACTGAAGCTTTCTTT
CATRKDRGNTEAFF
>TRBV5-1|NA|NA|TRBJ2-3
TGCGCCAGCAGCCCCAGACAAATTAGCACTACAGATACGCAGTATTTT
CASSPRQISTTDTQYF
>TRBV7-9|TRBD2|NA|TRBJ2-7
TGTGCCAGCAGCTTACCTAGCGGGATGGCCTACGAGCAGTACTTC
CASSLPSGMAYEQYF
>TRBV5-8|NA|NA|TRBJ1-5
TGTGCCAGCAGCTCCCCCACCCTCTTAAGTAGCAATCAGCCCCAGCATTTT
CASSSPTLLSSNQPQHF
>TRBV2|TRBD1|NA|TRBJ2-1
TGTGCCAGCTACCAGGGACAGGCGCGCAATGAGCAGTTCTTC
CASYQGQARNEQFF
>TRBV5-1|NA|NA|TRBJ2-1
TGCGCCAGCAGCCCCCAGCGCGGAATGGTTGAGCAGTTCTTC
CASSPQRGMVEQFF
>TRBV27|NA|NA|TRBJ1-2
TGTGCCAGCAGTCTAGGTCGGAAATCTAACTATGGCTACACCTTC
CASSLGRKSNYGYTF
>TRBV7-2|NA|few|TRBJ2-7
TGTGCCAGCAGCTTAGTCAGGAGCTCCTACGAGCAGTACTTC
CASSLVRSSYEQYF
>TRBV5-1|NA|once|TRBJ1-4
TGCGCCAGCAGCTGGGGGAGTCCTAATGAAAAACTGTTTTTT
CASSWGSPNEKLFF
>TRBV7-9|TRBD1|NA|TRBJ1-3
TGTGCCAGCAGCTTAGCCAGACATGACAGGGGTTCTGGAAACACCATATATTTT
CASSLARHDRGSGNTIYF
>TRBV6-5|NA|NA|TRBJ2-2
TGTGCCAGCAGTTACTCGACCGGGGAGCTGTTTTTT
CASSYSTGELFF
>TRBV6-1|NA|NA|TRBJ1-1
TGTGCCAGCAGCGCAAGGGGAGGGGGGGACACTGAAGCTTTCTTT
CASSARGGGDTEAFF
>TRBV6-5|TRBD1|NA|TRBJ1-1
TGTGCCAGCAGTTGGACAGGGGAGAACACTGAAGCTTTCTTT
CASSWTGENTEAFF
>TRBV9|TRBD2|NA|TRBJ2-3
TGTGCCAGCAGCGTAGAGGCGGGAGGACCCACAGATACGCAGTATTTT
CASSVEAGGPTDTQYF
>TRBV7-2|TRBD1|NA|TRBJ2-1
TGTGCCAGCAGAGATAAGACAGGGAGCGATGAGCAGTTCTTC
CASRDKTGSDEQFF
>TRBV7-2|NA|NA|TRBJ2-7
TGTGCCAGCAGCTTTAGCGGAGACTACGAGCAGTACTTC
CASSFSGDYEQYF
>TRBV9|NA|few|TRBJ1-2
TGTGCCAGCAGCCCTCCCGGGAGGGCCGAATCCTATGGCTACACCTTC
CASSPPGRAESYGYTF
>TRBV9|NA|NA|TRBJ1-6
TGTGCCAGCAGCCCCTCCGGCAGGGGCCCTCATAATTCACCCCTCCACTTT
CASSPSGRGPHNSPLHF
>TRBV9|TRBD1|NA|TRBJ1-2
TGTGCCAGCAGCGTAGACCCATGGACAGGAGCTAATGGCTACACCTTC
CASSVDPWTGANGYTF
>TRBV18|NA|NA|TRBJ1-2
TGTGCCAGCTCACCAACCCCCCCCTTTGAGGGGGGCTATGGCTACACCTTC
CASSPTPPFEGGYGYTF
>TRBV9|NA|NA|TRBJ1-5
TGTGCCAGCAGCAAAGACAATAGCAATCAGCCCCAGCATTTT
CASSKDNSNQPQHF
>TRBV11-3|NA|NA|TRBJ1-1
TGTGCCAGCAGCGCCCGGGACACCGAAGCTTTCTTT
CASSARDTEAFF
>TRBV28|NA|once|TRBJ1-1
TGTGCCAGCAGCCCGGTAATCAGCACTGAAGCTTTCTTT
CASSPVISTEAFF
>TRBV5-6|TRBD1|NA|TRBJ2-5
TGTGCCAGCACCTACCCTCCGGACAGGGCGCCAGAGACCCAGTACTTC
CASTYPPDRAPETQYF
>TRBV6-6|TRBD1|once|TRBJ1-3
TGTGCCAGCAGCCTCGACAGGGCCTATGGAAACACCATATATTTT
CASSLDRAYGNTIYF
>TRBV5-1|NA|NA|TRBJ2-7
TGCGCCAGCAGCTTGGCGGGGGACAGAGACTACGAGCAGTACTTC
CASSLAGDRDYEQYF
>TRBV11-3|TRBD2|once|TRBJ2-2
TGTGCCAGCAGCCCTCGGCTAGCGGGAGCGATATACACCGGGGAGCTGTTTTTT
CASSPRLAGAIYTGELFF
>TRBV7-9|NA|NA|TRBJ1-1
TGTGCCAGCAGCCCCAGGGTTCGGGGGGCTAACACTGAAGCTTTCTTT
CASSPRVRGANTEAFF
>TRBV13|TRBD2|NA|TRBJ2-7
TGTGCCAGCAGCCCCGGACTAGCGGGGCCTTACGAGCAGTACTTC
CASSPGLAGPYEQYF
>TRBV7-7|TRBD1|NA|TRBJ2-5
TGTGCTAGCAGCTTAGACAGGGGGCGCATTGAGACCCAGTACTTC
CASSLDRGRIETQYF
>TRBV25-1|TRBD1|NA|TRBJ1-1
TGTGCCAGCAGTTCGATGGACAGGGCCGAAGTGTACACTGAAGCTTTCTTT
CASSSMDRAEVYTEAFF
>TRBV7-3|NA|NA|TRBJ1-1
TGTGCCAGCAGCTTGACGCCAGGGGCCTACACTGAAGCTTTCTTT
CASSLTPGAYTEAFF
>TRBV28|TRBD2|NA|TRBJ2-3
TGTGCCAGCAGTTTATTCCTAAGCGGGAGGGCAGATACGCAGTATTTT
CASSLFLSGRADTQYF
>TRBV7-9|TRBD1|NA|TRBJ1-2
TGTGCCAGCAGCCCCACGGGTATGACAGGGGAGAGCTATGGCTACACCTTC
CASSPTGMTGESYGYTF
>TRBV5-4|NA|NA|TRBJ1-6
TGTGCCAGCAATCAGATTGGAACACCCCTCCACTTT
CASNQIGTPLHF
>TRBV2|NA|NA|TRBJ1-1
TGTGCCAGCAGTGAGACCGATATTGAAGCTTTCTTT
CASSETDIEAFF
>TRBV28|NA|NA|TRBJ2-3
TGTGCCAGCAGTACCGGACCCAGGGCAGATACGCAGTATTTT
CASSTGPRADTQYF
>TRBV2|NA|NA|TRBJ2-7
TGTGCCAGCACTGGTCCCGGCCTAGCCTACGAGCAGTACTTC
CASTGPGLAYEQYF
>TRBV4-1|NA|NA|TRBJ1-1
TGCGCCAGCAGCCAAGCCCGGCCAGCGACCTTAGTGAACACTGAAGCTTTCTTT
CASSQARPATLVNTEAFF